The present TCR beta chain was sequenced within a study of metastatic and nonmetastatic thyroid tumors. Study-level points and caveats: According to reports, the diversity of TCR beta was significantly higher in malignant thyroid tumors than in benign nodules, and this held in both blood and tumor samples.

TCRdb reanalyzed the PCR reads with MiXCR. The table records about 15,000 clones, around 23% of them present only once. Patients were all untreated before their thyroid surgery. The CDR3 is 17 residues long, ends included. This clone has just a few counts. Its matching antigen is unknown. The DNA is omitted, as the CDR3 cannot be located on it reliably, and the CDR3 follows TCRdb's listing. The sample was tumor tissue. The source of this sequence is a female donor with papillary thyroid cancer or a benign thyroid nodule (not recorded which). Some clones in this sample may be carry-over from other donors' samples. J is TRBJ1-1 and V is TRBV12-3 or TRBV12-4; the table's TRBD1 call for D was not verified on the DNA. The CDR3 reads CSSSLGFGTGSYTEALF.